This T cell receptor beta chain was profiled in a study of cytomegalovirus exposure and HLA in healthy donors. PCR used 60 Vbeta primers and 13 Jbeta primers. The table came from immunoSEQ multiplex PCR; TCRdb's copy has only in-frame clones and leaves some out. The data show about 96,000 clones, around 85% seen once. CDR3 length: 17 amino acids. Germline loops: CDR1 LNHDA, CDR2 SQIVND (reference sequence). J gave up 0 bases and V 8 bases, and 13 bases lay outside the gene matches. Sequenced input: PBMCs. The chain joins TRBV19 to TRBJ2-3; 8 nucleotides match TRBD2. The receptor was isolated from a young man in good health and CMV-seronegative. The CDR3 loop reads CASSRERAGVSTDTQYF. DNA of the CDR3: TGTGCCAGTTCACGAGAACGAGCGGGGGTTAGCACAGATACGCAGTATTTT. Looking up the rest from reference TRBV19 and TRBJ2-3 gives the full variable domain: DGGITQSPKYLFRKEGQNVTLSCEQNLNHDAMYWYRQDPGQGLRLIYYSQIVNDFQKGDIAEGYSVSREKKESFPLTVTSAQKNPTAFYLCASSRERAGVSTDTQYFGPGTRLTVL.